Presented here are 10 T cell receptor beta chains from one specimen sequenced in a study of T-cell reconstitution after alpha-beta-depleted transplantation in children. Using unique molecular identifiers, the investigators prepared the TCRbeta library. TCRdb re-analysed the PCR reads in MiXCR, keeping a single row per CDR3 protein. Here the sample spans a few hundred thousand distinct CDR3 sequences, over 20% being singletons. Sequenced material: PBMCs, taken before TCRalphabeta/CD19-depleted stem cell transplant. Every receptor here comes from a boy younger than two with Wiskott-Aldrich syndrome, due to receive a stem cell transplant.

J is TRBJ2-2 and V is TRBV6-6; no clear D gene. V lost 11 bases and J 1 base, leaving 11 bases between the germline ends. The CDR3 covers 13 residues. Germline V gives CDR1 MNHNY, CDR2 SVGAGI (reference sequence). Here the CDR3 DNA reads TGTGCCGTCAACGAGGTGAACACCGGGGAGCTGTTTTTT. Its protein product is CAVNEVNTGELFF.

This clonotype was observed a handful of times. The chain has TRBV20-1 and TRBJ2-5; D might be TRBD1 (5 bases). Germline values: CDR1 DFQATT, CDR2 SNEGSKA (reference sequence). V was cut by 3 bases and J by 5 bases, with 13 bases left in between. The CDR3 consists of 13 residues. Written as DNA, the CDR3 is TGCAGTGCTAGTCGTCCGCCAGGGGAGACCCAGTACTTC. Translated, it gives CSASRPPGETQYF.

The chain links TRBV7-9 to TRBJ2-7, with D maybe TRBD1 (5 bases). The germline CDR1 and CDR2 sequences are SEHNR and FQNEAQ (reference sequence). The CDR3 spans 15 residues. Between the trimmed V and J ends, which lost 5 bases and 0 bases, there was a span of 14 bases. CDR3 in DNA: TGTGCCAGCAGCCTTCAGGGTACTGGCTCCTACGAGCAGTACTTC. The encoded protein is CASSLQGTGSYEQYF.

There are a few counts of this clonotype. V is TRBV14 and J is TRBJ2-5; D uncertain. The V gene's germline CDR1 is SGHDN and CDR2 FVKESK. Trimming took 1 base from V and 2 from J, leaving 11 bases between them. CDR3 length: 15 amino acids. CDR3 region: CASSQGPPWQETQYF. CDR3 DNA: TGTGCCAGCAGCCAAGGGCCTCCATGGCAAGAGACCCAGTACTTC. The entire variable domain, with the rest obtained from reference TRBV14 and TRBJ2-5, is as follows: EAGVTQFPSHSVIEKGQTVTLRCDPISGHDNLYWYRRVMGKEIKFLLHFVKESKQDESGMPNNRFLAERTGGTYSTLKVQPAELEDSGVYFCASSQGPPWQETQYFGPGTRLLVL.

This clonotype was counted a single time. The CDR3 DNA sequence: TGCAGTGCTAGGGACCCAGCGGGAGGGCCCAATGAGCAGTTCTTC. Amino acid sequence: CSARDPAGGPNEQFF. This chain joins TRBV20-1 and TRBJ2-1; 10 positions agree with TRBD2. The CDR3 loop spans 15 amino acids. The V gene end was trimmed by 3 bases and the J gene end by 6 bases; junction bases not matched to a gene: 8. From germline, CDR1 is DFQATT and CDR2 SNEGSKA (reference sequence).

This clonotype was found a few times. Here the CDR3 reads CASSLFQETQYF. CDR3 DNA: TGCGCCAGCAGCCTTTTTCAAGAGACCCAGTACTTC. The J gene is TRBJ2-5, the V gene TRBV5-1, with D uncertain. The CDR3 runs 12 residues. In germline, CDR1 is SGHRS, CDR2 YFSETQ. Deletions cut 4 bases from V and 2 bases from J, with 6 bases between. The entire variable domain, with the rest obtained from reference TRBV5-1 and TRBJ2-5, is as follows: KAGVTQTPRYLIKTRGQQVTLSCSPISGHRSVSWYQQTPGQGLQFLFEYFSETQRNKGNFPGRFSGRQFSNSRSEMNVSTLELGDSALYLCASSLFQETQYFGPGTRLLVL.

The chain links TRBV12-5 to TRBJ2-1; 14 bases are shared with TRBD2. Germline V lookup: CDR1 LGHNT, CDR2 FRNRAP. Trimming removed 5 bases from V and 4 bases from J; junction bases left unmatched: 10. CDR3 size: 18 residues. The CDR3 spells CASGLGLAGGPLYNEQFF. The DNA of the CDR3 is TGTGCTAGTGGTCTCGGACTAGCGGGAGGTCCCCTATACAATGAGCAGTTCTTC. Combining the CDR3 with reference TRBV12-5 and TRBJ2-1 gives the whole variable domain DARVTQTPRHKVTEMGQEVTMRCQPILGHNTVFWYRQTMMQGLELLAYFRNRAPLDDSGMPKDRFSAEMPDATLATLKIQPSEPRDSAVYFCASGLGLAGGPLYNEQFFGPGTRLTVL.

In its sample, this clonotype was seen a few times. CDR3 bases: TGTGCCAGCAGTGAACGGGGACTAGAGGGGACCGGGGAGCTGTTTTTT. Its protein product is CASSERGLEGTGELFF. The chain combines TRBV6-1 with TRBJ2-2; TRBD2 aligns across 8 bases. V trimming: 2 bases; J trimming: 5 bases; junction bases outside the gene matches: 7. The germline CDR1 and CDR2 sequences are MNHNS and SASEGT. The CDR3 contains 16 residues.

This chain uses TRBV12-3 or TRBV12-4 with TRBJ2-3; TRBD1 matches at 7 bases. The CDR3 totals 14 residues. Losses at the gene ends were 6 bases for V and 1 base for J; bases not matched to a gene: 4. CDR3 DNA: TGTGCCAGCAGACCCGGGACAGGCACAGATACGCAGTATTTT. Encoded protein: CASRPGTGTDTQYF.

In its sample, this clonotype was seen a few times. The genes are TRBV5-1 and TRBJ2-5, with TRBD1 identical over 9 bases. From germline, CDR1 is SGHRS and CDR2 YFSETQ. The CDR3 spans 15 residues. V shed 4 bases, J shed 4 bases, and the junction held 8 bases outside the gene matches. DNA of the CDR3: TGCGCCAGCAGCGAGGGACAGGGATTGAGAGAGACCCAGTACTTC. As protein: CASSEGQGLRETQYF.